This entry is about one TCR beta chain. Its binding antigen is unknown. No base quality values were provided; no much bigger clone lies one nucleotide off. This entry belongs to a study of CD8 T cells in Susac syndrome (dated by TCRdb to between 2018 and 2021). The study in broad terms: Whether CD8+ T cell activation and differentiation in Susac syndrome was antigen driven was tested using repertoire sequencing. Clonality of the CD8+ T cell repertoire was compared between 11 to 12 healthy donors, approximately 14 Susac syndrome patients and some 15 multiple sclerosis patients. On the study overall, not on this receptor specifically: The TCR sequencing and HLA analysis was acknowledged to have included a relatively small number of individuals.

From the cysteine through the phenylalanine, the CDR3 covers 17 amino acids. Kept here is only the CDR3 DNA, which spans 51 bases and is read in frame from base 1. The germline V gene specifies SGHTA as CDR1 and FQGNSA as CDR2. Cut back by 1 base and 1 base, the V and J ends lie 13 bases apart. Peripheral blood CD8+ and CD4+ T cells from healthy donors, Susac syndrome patients and multiple sclerosis patients were profiled using high-throughput TCR beta sequencing. Treatment-naive patients with stable or active relapsing-remitting disease fulfilling revised McDonald criteria were used as multiple sclerosis controls. Bulk CD8+ and CD4+ T cells were purified by magnetic negative isolation, while CD8+ TEMRA cells were enriched using FACS. Blood was drawn into EDTA tubes, processed within 24 hours, and PBMCs were isolated by density gradient centrifugation. PBMCs intended for TCR sequencing were frozen in liquid nitrogen and were later thawed in a 37 degrees C water bath. A purity of at least 90% was achieved for sorted or isolated CD4+, CD8+ and CD8+ TEMRA cells.

RNA was extracted with the RNeasy kit and about 0.5 to 1 ug was reverse transcribed using random hexamers. The immunoSEQ multiplex PCR assay, which covers 54 Vbeta and 13 Jbeta segments, was used to amplify TCR beta CDR3 regions. Bias from PCR amplification was corrected by using a synthetic template baseline for primer optimization and for computational correction. The study's own analysis went as follows. Reads were assigned to V, D and J genes according to IMGT and analyzed in immunoSEQ Analyzer, with only productive sequences retained. Clonality was computed as one minus Shannon entropy normalized by log2 of the number of productive unique sequences. Public and private clones were assessed among the 100 most prevalent clones of each patient and control. Clones were defined as Susac-specific when absent from the healthy and MS cohorts, from approximately 1,100 published viral clones and from other ImmuneACCESS disease sequences. TCRdb trimmed the raw reads at Q25, called clones with MiXCR and kept productive beta chains. For every CDR3 protein sequence, its rows merge into one entry that carries the most common genes and DNA. The V and J calls and clone size are TCRdb's, not the authors'. The sample profile shows some 140,000 distinct CDR3 sequences; 65% to 90% of them were found once. The top ten hold roughly 0.48% of the sample.

The rearranged chain carries TRBV7-2 and TRBJ2-2; the D gene is unclear. The sequenced material came from CD8+ T cells from PBMCs. This TCR derives from a human donor with multiple sclerosis. The DNA sequence follows: TGTGCCAGCAGCTTAGATGGCGGCTACCTGAACACCGGGGAGCTGTTTTTT. Its translation reads: CASSLDGGYLNTGELFF.